This T cell receptor beta chain appears in the sequencing data of a study of blood T cell repertoires in COVID-19. Clones were read by immunoSEQ multiplex PCR, and TCRdb kept only the in-frame ones, dropping some. The sample lists approximately 100,000 clones; about 80% were seen once. The CDR3 has 16 amino acids. V was clipped by 5 bases and J by 0 bases, with 14 bases between them. Germline V gene sequence: CDR1 SGHVS, CDR2 FNYEAQ. This clonotype originated in a man in his 70s with acute or convalescent COVID-19. Sequencing was carried out using peripheral blood. The chain recombines TRBV7-6 with TRBJ1-5, with D maybe TRBD1 (6 bases). The CDR3 is CASSVDRKNSNQPQHF. The CDR3 nucleotides are TGTGCCAGCAGCGTCGACAGGAAAAATAGCAATCAGCCCCAGCATTTT.